Below, 2 T cell receptor beta chains from the same sample are listed, as sequenced in a study of response to subunit inactivated influenza vaccine. TCRdb reprocessed the RT-PCR reads with MiXCR, giving one entry per CDR3 protein. The repertoire holds about 480,000 distinct CDR3 sequences, with approximately 24% as singletons. Here the sequenced sample was CD4+ T cells sorted from PBMCs, taken about 5 days after vaccination. The receptors were sampled from a man aged 50-60 years who received an inactivated influenza vaccine.

The chain couples TRBV4-3 to TRBJ1-6; maybe TRBD1 (5 bases). V was trimmed by 0 bases and J by 12 bases, leaving 15 bases between them. The CDR3 contains 15 residues. Germline values: CDR1 LGHNA, CDR2 YSLEER. The DNA of the CDR3 is TGCGCCAGCAGCCAAGATACAGGTAGGGGAGAACCCCTCCACTTT. This codes for CASSQDTGRGEPLHF.

The chain couples TRBV29-1 to TRBJ2-3, with 8 bases lining up with TRBD2. V lost 3 bases and J lost 1; bases outside the gene matches: 6. Germline lookup yields CDR1 SQVTM and CDR2 ANQGSEA. This CDR3 contains 15 residues. CDR3 residues: CSVDRSGRGTDTQYF. DNA for the CDR3: TGCAGCGTTGATAGGAGCGGGAGAGGCACAGATACGCAGTATTTT.